These 8 T cell receptor beta chains came from one sample sequenced in a study of T cells in Graves' hyperthyroidism and ophthalmopathy. The source material, RNA transcripts, was used to amplify TCR beta CDR3 regions. During a first-round RT-PCR of the TCR CDR3, the HTBI primer set was used. Via MiXCR, TCRdb re-called the multiplex PCR reads, giving one row per CDR3 protein. The table lists 540,000 or so distinct CDR3 sequences, approximately 14% of them singletons. Material for sequencing was blood. The source is a woman aged 25 to 39 with Graves' hyperthyroidism.

This clonotype was observed at least ten times. The J gene is TRBJ2-1, the V gene TRBV24-1; D may be TRBD1 (6 bases). Trimming shortened V by 3 bases and J by 5 bases, and 16 bases separated the two germline ends. The CDR3 spans 16 residues. Per germline, CDR1 KGHDR and CDR2 SFDVKD. CDR3 sequence reads: CATSDSQGSIHNEQFF. CDR3 nucleotide sequence: TGTGCCACCAGTGATAGTCAGGGGAGTATCCACAATGAGCAGTTCTTC.

Many counts were recorded for this clonotype. The chain joins TRBV20-1 to TRBJ2-1; 12 bases fit TRBD2. This CDR3 has 15 residues. Losses at the gene ends were 2 bases for V and 8 bases for J; bases not matched to a gene: 7. Looked up from germline, CDR1 is DFQATT and CDR2 is SNEGSKA (reference sequence). CDR3 DNA sequence: TGCAGTGCTAGATCGGGACTAGCGGGTGTCGATGAGCAGTTCTTC. Translating it yields CSARSGLAGVDEQFF.

This clonotype showed up many times. The CDR3: CASSLLPGPGNTIYF. In DNA, the CDR3 is TGTGCCAGCAGCTTACTCCCAGGCCCTGGAAACACCATATATTTT. V and J are TRBV7-2 and TRBJ1-3; D is undetermined. Germline V CDR1 and CDR2: SGHTA, FQGNSA. CDR3 length: 15 residues. Deletions cut 2 bases from V and 2 bases from J, with 10 bases between.

V gene TRBV5-5 combines with J gene TRBJ2-7; D uncertain. Trimming left V 1 base short and J 0 bases short, with 8 bases between. This CDR3 comprises 14 residues. Germline V gives CDR1 SGHKS, CDR2 YYEKEE (reference sequence). The CDR3 sequence is CASSLIILSYEQYF. The CDR3 nucleotides read TGTGCCAGCAGCTTGATCATCCTCTCCTACGAGCAGTACTTC.

This clonotype appeared many times. This rearrangement joins TRBV3-1 to TRBJ2-7; the D is unclear. V was cut by 4 bases and J by 2 bases, with 9 bases left in between. The CDR3 spans 13 residues. Germline-derived CDR1 and CDR2 are LGHDT and YNNKEL (reference sequence). CDR3 amino acids: CASSPRPTYEQYF. CDR3 DNA sequence: TGTGCCAGCAGCCCACGACCCACCTACGAGCAGTACTTC.

This clonotype was picked up many times. The chain links TRBV7-8 to TRBJ2-1, with 8 bases matching TRBD2. V lost 4 bases, J lost 0 bases, and 11 bases stayed unmatched. The CDR3 is 18 residues long. Germline values: CDR1 SGHVS, CDR2 FQNEAQ. The CDR3 reads CASSSTQPSGSSYNEQFF. In DNA form, the CDR3 reads TGTGCCAGCAGCTCAACTCAGCCCAGCGGGAGCTCCTACAATGAGCAGTTCTTC.

Only a few counts were recorded for this clonotype. This chain connects TRBV9 to TRBJ1-2, with D unresolved. The germline gives CDR1 SGDLS, CDR2 YYNGEE. The ends were cut back, 0 bases at V and 10 bases at J, with 16 bases in the middle. There are 14 residues in the CDR3. CDR3 sequence reads: CASSVDGREEVYTF. In DNA form, the CDR3 reads TGTGCCAGCAGCGTAGATGGGCGAGAAGAAGTCTACACCTTC.

With respect to this clonotype: Just one base apart from a much larger clone, this may be a read error. J is TRBJ1-4 and V is TRBV28, with D perhaps matching TRBD1 (5 bases). V was trimmed by 8 bases and J by 8 bases, leaving 18 bases between them. CDR1 is MDHEN and CDR2 is SYDVKM in the germline V gene. The CDR3 loop spans 14 amino acids. The CDR3 region has the DNA TGTGCCAGCGCGGCGGGACGCGGCAGCGAAAAACTGTTTTTT. Translation: CASAAGRGSEKLFF.